This TCR beta chain comes out of a study of T cells in Graves' hyperthyroidism and ophthalmopathy. Study findings and constraints: Separation of ophthalmopathy from stable hyperthyroidism was achieved by a 13 V-J model.

Details on this clonotype: No antigen is known for it.

The source material, RNA transcripts, was used to amplify TCR beta CDR3 regions. A set of HTBI primers served as the primers for a first-round RT-PCR of the TCR CDR3. TCRdb ran MiXCR on the multiplex PCR reads and lists one entry per CDR3 protein. This table holds a few hundred thousand distinct CDR3 sequences, roughly 20% found once. Individuals with ophthalmopathy presented a Clinical Activity Score of at least 3, a NOSPECS grade of at least 4 and a duration under 3 months. The clonotype originates from a middle-aged man with Graves' ophthalmopathy. Sequencing was performed on blood.

As DNA, the CDR3 is TGTGCCAGCAGTTACAGAAGGGGGGCCAACGTCCTGACTTTC. Amino acids: CASSYRRGANVLTF. The chain employs TRBV6-2 or TRBV6-3 and TRBJ2-6; no clear D. The CDR3 extends over 14 amino acids. Germline lookup yields CDR1 MNHEY and CDR2 SVGEGT. V gave up 2 bases and J gave up 4 bases, with 6 bases separating them.